This T cell receptor (beta chain) was recorded in a study of T cell clones after liver transplantation. Across the whole study: Pre-transplant mixed lymphocyte reactions yielded third-party-reactive TCRbeta sequences as comparators for graft-donor-reactive sequences.

The germline V gene encodes CDR1 SGHDN and CDR2 FVKESK. V trimming: 4 bases; J trimming: 0 bases; junction bases outside the gene matches: 4. The CDR3 is 16 amino acids. Profiling relied on immunoSEQ multiplex PCR, and the TCRdb table lists in-frame clones only, not all of them. The sample has about 68,000 clones; 80% to 95% are singletons. The V and J genes are TRBV14 and TRBJ2-7, with 12 bases identical to TRBD2. Sequenced here: CD4+ T cells from blood, sampled less than 28 months after liver transplant. The receptor's source is a human patient who received a liver transplant. Some T cells may be supplied by the graft donor. DNA of the CDR3: TGTGCCAGCAGCCCCGGACTAGCGGGGAACTCCTACGAGCAGTACTTC. It codes for CASSPGLAGNSYEQYF.